This is a list of T cell receptor beta chains from one sample in a study of shared clonotypes between healthy human individuals. TCRdb's table, derived via immunoSEQ multiplex PCR, lists solely in-frame clones and lacks some. Found here are around 1.9 million clones, 85% to 95% of them singletons; the top ten hold roughly 1.7%. The specimen sequenced was naive CD8+ T cells from PBMCs. These receptors originate from a man aged 18 to 30 in good health. Some clones in this sample may be carry-over from other donors' samples. CDR3s include the opening cysteine and the closing phenylalanine or tryptophan. D genes are given only for firm matches. Size is stated for part of the rows, as once, few or many counts, or as a class when the clone is expanded.

D: -
V: TRBV5-1
size: -
J: TRBJ2-7
CDR3: CASSSVDSVDQAYEQYF
DNA: TGCGCCAGCAGCTCGGTGGACTCGGTTGATCAGGCCTACGAGCAGTACTTC

D: TRBD2
V: TRBV7-6
size: -
J: TRBJ2-1
CDR3: CASSLGLAGALEQFF
DNA: TGTGCCAGCAGCTTAGGGTTAGCGGGAGCTCTCGAGCAGTTCTTC

D: TRBD2
V: TRBV9
size: -
J: TRBJ2-4
CDR3: CASSASGKVDIQYF
DNA: TGTGCCAGCAGCGCGAGCGGGAAGGTGGACATTCAGTACTTC

D: -
V: TRBV9
size: once
J: TRBJ2-2
CDR3: CASSVYGFTAGELFF
DNA: TGTGCCAGCAGCGTATATGGGTTCACCGCCGGGGAGCTGTTTTTT

D: -
V: TRBV11-2
size: -
J: TRBJ2-7
CDR3: CASSPGWGIEQYF
DNA: TGTGCCAGCAGCCCCGGGTGGGGGATCGAGCAGTACTTC

D: -
V: TRBV28
size: -
J: TRBJ1-2
CDR3: CASSLVGARANYGYTF
DNA: TGTGCCAGCAGTTTGGTCGGGGCGAGGGCTAACTATGGCTACACCTTC

D: TRBD2
V: TRBV2
size: once
J: TRBJ2-2
CDR3: CASRGPSGKNTGELFF
DNA: TGTGCCAGCAGGGGACCTAGCGGGAAGAACACCGGGGAGCTGTTTTTT

D: TRBD1
V: TRBV27
size: -
J: TRBJ2-2
CDR3: CASSFRGTGELFF
DNA: TGTGCCAGCAGTTTCAGGGGGACCGGGGAGCTGTTTTTT

D: TRBD2
V: TRBV4-2
size: -
J: TRBJ2-1
CDR3: CASSQGLAANEQFF
DNA: TGTGCCAGCAGCCAGGGACTAGCGGCAAATGAGCAGTTCTTC

D: -
V: TRBV1
size: -
J: TRBJ1-2
CDR3: CTSRRDIGYGYTF
DNA: TGCACCAGCAGGCGGGACATCGGCTATGGCTACACCTTC

D: -
V: TRBV27
size: -
J: TRBJ2-3
CDR3: CASSLVGGFPDTQYF
DNA: TGTGCCAGCAGTTTGGTAGGGGGATTCCCAGATACGCAGTATTTT

D: TRBD1
V: TRBV28
size: -
J: TRBJ2-5
CDR3: CASRDRAGGETQYF
DNA: TGTGCCAGCAGAGACCGGGCAGGGGGAGAGACCCAGTACTTC

D: TRBD1
V: TRBV19
size: -
J: TRBJ2-7
CDR3: CASSTTGVYEQYF
DNA: TGTGCCAGTAGTACTACAGGGGTCTACGAGCAGTACTTC

D: -
V: TRBV30
size: -
J: TRBJ2-1
CDR3: CAWSVPPGNVFF
DNA: TGTGCCTGGAGTGTACCGCCCGGGAATGTGTTCTTC

D: -
V: TRBV10-2
size: -
J: TRBJ2-7
CDR3: CASSAVDASHEQYF
DNA: TGCGCCAGCAGTGCTGTGGACGCTTCCCACGAGCAGTACTTC

D: -
V: TRBV10-3
size: once
J: TRBJ2-1
CDR3: CAIRTVNEQFF
DNA: TGTGCCATCAGGACAGTCAATGAGCAGTTCTTC

D: -
V: TRBV4-2
size: -
J: TRBJ2-3
CDR3: CASSQTLGSATDTQYF
DNA: TGTGCCAGCAGCCAAACCCTAGGGTCCGCCACAGATACGCAGTATTTT

D: -
V: TRBV7-8
size: -
J: TRBJ2-3
CDR3: CASSLVVATTTDTQYF
DNA: TGTGCCAGCAGCTTAGTCGTGGCGACCACCACAGATACGCAGTATTTT

D: -
V: TRBV29-1
size: -
J: TRBJ1-2
CDR3: CSVVGFLQGSSYGYTF
DNA: TGCAGCGTTGTAGGGTTTCTACAGGGAAGCTCCTATGGCTACACCTTC

D: -
V: TRBV16
size: -
J: TRBJ1-1
CDR3: CASSQSYSRLEAFF
DNA: TGTGCCAGCAGCCAATCATACAGCCGCCTCGAAGCTTTCTTT

D: -
V: TRBV4-2
size: -
J: TRBJ2-3
CDR3: CASSPSVASTDTQYF
DNA: TGTGCCAGCAGCCCTAGTGTAGCTAGCACAGATACGCAGTATTTT

D: -
V: TRBV10-3
size: -
J: TRBJ2-7
CDR3: CAINSLGTNSYEQYF
DNA: TGTGCCATCAACTCGCTGGGGACAAATTCCTACGAGCAGTACTTC

D: TRBD1
V: TRBV5-4
size: -
J: TRBJ1-1
CDR3: CASSTRTGRNTEAFF
DNA: TGTGCCAGCAGCACGAGGACAGGGCGGAACACTGAAGCTTTCTTT

D: TRBD1
V: TRBV10-3
size: -
J: TRBJ1-4
CDR3: CAISGTGSGEKLFF
DNA: TGTGCCATCAGTGGGACAGGGTCGGGAGAAAAACTGTTTTTT

D: -
V: TRBV5-6
size: -
J: TRBJ1-2
CDR3: CASSLGRRHGYTF
DNA: TGTGCCAGCAGCTTGGGCAGGCGCCATGGCTACACCTTC

D: -
V: TRBV4-2
size: once
J: TRBJ2-3
CDR3: CASSQDEFRPRQTPQDTQYF
DNA: TGTGCCAGCAGCCAAGACGAATTTCGCCCGAGACAGACTCCCCAAGATACGCAGTATTTT

D: -
V: TRBV6-5
size: -
J: TRBJ1-5
CDR3: CASRVRDGEYQPQHF
DNA: TGTGCCAGCAGAGTCCGGGACGGAGAATATCAGCCCCAGCATTTT

D: -
V: TRBV5-4
size: -
J: TRBJ1-2
CDR3: CASSPASVQANYGYTF
DNA: TGTGCCAGCAGCCCGGCGTCCGTCCAAGCTAACTATGGCTACACCTTC

D: -
V: TRBV30
size: few
J: TRBJ1-1
CDR3: CAWSVRAAMNTEAFF
DNA: TGTGCCTGGAGTGTACGTGCGGCAATGAACACTGAAGCTTTCTTT

D: -
V: TRBV7-8
size: -
J: TRBJ2-7
CDR3: CASSLLSEQYF
DNA: TGTGCCAGCAGCCTCCTAAGCGAGCAGTACTTC

D: -
V: TRBV5-6
size: -
J: TRBJ2-4
CDR3: CASSPGLGIQYF
DNA: TGTGCCAGCAGCCCGGGATTAGGCATTCAGTACTTC

D: -
V: TRBV27
size: -
J: TRBJ1-1
CDR3: CASSLSGRITEAFF
DNA: TGTGCCAGCAGTTTATCGGGACGAATCACTGAAGCTTTCTTT

D: -
V: TRBV28
size: -
J: TRBJ1-1
CDR3: CASSPFGGGEALNTEAFF
DNA: TGTGCCAGCAGTCCTTTCGGGGGCGGCGAGGCCCTGAACACTGAAGCTTTCTTT

D: -
V: TRBV10-3
size: once
J: TRBJ2-1
CDR3: CAIRTGGPGYEQFF
DNA: TGTGCCATCAGGACCGGCGGGCCAGGGTATGAGCAGTTCTTC